Listed below are T cell receptor beta chains from one sample, sequenced in a study of blood T cell repertoires in COVID-19. The data were produced by immunoSEQ multiplex PCR, yet TCRdb's version contains in-frame clones alone and is incomplete. Of under 450,000 clones listed, 86% are singletons. The sequencing input was peripheral blood. Receptors were obtained from an older woman with COVID-19, enrolled during active disease. CDR3s include the opening cysteine and the closing phenylalanine or tryptophan. A D gene is named only where the DNA matches it firmly. Clone size is given for some rows only: seen once, a few or many times, or a class if the clone is expanded.

j_gene,abundance,d_gene,v_gene,CDR3nt,CDR3aa
TRBJ2-3,.,TRBD2,TRBV19,TGTGCCAGTAGTCCTTGGACTAGCGGGGGGTCCTCGATACTCACAGATACGCAGTATTTT,CASSPWTSGGSSILTDTQYF
TRBJ1-1,few,TRBD1,TRBV6-5,TGTGCCAGCAGCACCGGGACAGGTTGGGGGACTGAAGCTTTCTTT,CASSTGTGWGTEAFF
TRBJ2-7,.,.,TRBV9,TGTGCCAGCAGCGTAGAACAGGCTTTCTCCTACGAGCAGTACTTC,CASSVEQAFSYEQYF
TRBJ2-3,.,TRBD2,TRBV3-1/TRBV3-2,TGTGCCAGCAGCCCCGGGCTAGCGGGGGGGAGAGACACGCAGTATTTT,CASSPGLAGGRDTQYF
TRBJ2-5,.,TRBD2,TRBV2,TGTGCCAGCACCAGAGGTATCGGGGGGGCAGAGACCCAGTACTTC,CASTRGIGGAETQYF
TRBJ1-4,.,.,TRBV11-3,TGTGCCAGCAGCTTAGGGGCTACAGATGCAACTAATGAAAAACTGTTTTTT,CASSLGATDATNEKLFF
TRBJ1-2,.,TRBD1,TRBV5-4,TGTGCCAGCAGCCTGACAGGGGGCGCCTATGGCTACACCTTC,CASSLTGGAYGYTF
TRBJ1-3,.,.,TRBV29-1,TGCAGCGCCTCCGGGGGCTCTGGAAACACCATATATTTT,CSASGGSGNTIYF
TRBJ1-5,.,.,TRBV4-1,TGCGCCAGCAGCCCCCGAGGAGAAAATCAGCCCCAGCATTTT,CASSPRGENQPQHF
TRBJ2-3,.,.,TRBV4-3,TGCGCCAGCAGCCATCTGCGGGATACGCAGTATTTT,CASSHLRDTQYF
TRBJ1-2,.,.,TRBV10-3,TGTGCCATCAGTACGGCGGGGGGCTGGGAAAACTATGGCTACACCTTC,CAISTAGGWENYGYTF
TRBJ1-1,.,.,TRBV5-3,TGTGCCAGAAGCTTGGGGTTAGGGGAAGGGTGCACTGAAGCTTTCTTT,CARSLGLGEGCTEAFF
TRBJ2-1,.,TRBD2,TRBV15,TGTGCCACCAGCAGAGAACTAGCGGGGGGGCCACGCGAGCAGTTCTTC,CATSRELAGGPREQFF
TRBJ1-6,.,.,TRBV14,TGTGCCAGCAGCCAAGGTTCCTGGCAGGGAGGTTCACCCCTCCACTTT,CASSQGSWQGGSPLHF
TRBJ2-2,.,.,TRBV3-1/TRBV3-2,TGTGCCAGCAGCGCCCGTTGGGCTACCGGGGAGCTGTTTTTT,CASSARWATGELFF
TRBJ2-3,.,.,TRBV6-1,TGTGCCAGCAGTGAAATCGTGGACAACACAGATACGCAGTATTTT,CASSEIVDNTDTQYF
TRBJ1-1,.,.,TRBV9,TGTGCCAGCAGCCGGGACACTGAAGCTTTCTTT,CASSRDTEAFF
TRBJ2-7,.,.,TRBV3-1/TRBV3-2,TGTGCCAGCAGCCGTTTCCGGGACACCTCCTACGAGCAGTACTTC,CASSRFRDTSYEQYF
TRBJ2-1,.,TRBD2,TRBV9,TGTGCCAGCAGCCTCACTAGCGGCAATGAGCAGTTCTTC,CASSLTSGNEQFF
TRBJ2-2,.,.,TRBV12-1,TGTGCCAGCAGCTTTCGGGTTGAGGCCCGGGGGGTCAACACCGGGGAGCTGTTTTTT,CASSFRVEARGVNTGELFF
TRBJ2-2,.,.,TRBV9,TGTGCCAGCAGCGGGGGGAGGACCGGGGAGCTGTTTTTT,CASSGGRTGELFF
TRBJ2-7,.,TRBD2,TRBV7-9,TGTGCCAGCAGCTTAGCTAGCGGGGTCCGTATCTACGAGCAGTACTTC,CASSLASGVRIYEQYF
TRBJ2-5,.,TRBD1,TRBV19,TGTGCCAGTAGTATAACGACAGGGGGGGAGACCCAGTACTTC,CASSITTGGETQYF
TRBJ2-3,.,.,TRBV10-3,TGTGCCGCCCGGGAGGGGACAGGGACAGATACGCAGTATTTT,CAAREGTGTDTQYF
TRBJ1-5,.,.,TRBV4-3,TGCGCCAGCAGCCAAGATGCACAGAGCAATCAGCCCCAGCATTTT,CASSQDAQSNQPQHF
TRBJ2-1,.,TRBD2,TRBV9,TGTGCCAGCAGCGTCAGCCAGCGGGGAGCAAACAATGAGCAGTTCTTC,CASSVSQRGANNEQFF
TRBJ2-5,.,.,TRBV7-9,TGTGCCAGCAGCTTGGCAGGGTCAGAGACCCAGTACTTC,CASSLAGSETQYF
TRBJ1-2,.,TRBD1,TRBV2,TGTGCCAGCAGTTCTAGGACAGGGGCAGGGGGCTACACCTTC,CASSSRTGAGGYTF
TRBJ2-5,.,.,TRBV12-3/TRBV12-4,TGTGCCAGCAGCATTCGGGGTGAGACCCAGTACTTC,CASSIRGETQYF
TRBJ2-5,once,TRBD1,TRBV19,TGTGCCAGTGCGAAACAGGGGGTCCAAGAGACCCAGTACTTC,CASAKQGVQETQYF
TRBJ1-5,few,.,TRBV10-1,TGCGCCAGCAGGACTACCGGGGTCGGTCAGCCCCAGCATTTT,CASRTTGVGQPQHF
TRBJ2-3,.,.,TRBV4-1,TGCGCCAGCAGCCATTCCGCGACAGCCTTTAGCACAGATACGCAGTATTTT,CASSHSATAFSTDTQYF
TRBJ1-1,.,.,TRBV4-1,TGCGCCAGCAGCCTGGGACATATGAACACTGAAGCTTTCTTT,CASSLGHMNTEAFF
TRBJ1-4,.,TRBD1,TRBV10-3,TGTGCCATCAGTAGTGACAGGGGGAGAGAAAAACTGTTTTTT,CAISSDRGREKLFF
TRBJ2-7,.,.,TRBV12-3/TRBV12-4,TGTGCCAGCAGTTTATGGCAGGGAAACGAGCAGTACTTC,CASSLWQGNEQYF
TRBJ1-2,.,TRBD1,TRBV9,TGTGCCAGCAGCGCCGGACAGGGGGTTTATGGCTACACCTTC,CASSAGQGVYGYTF
TRBJ2-7,.,.,TRBV11-2,TGTGCCAGCAGCCCCGTAGGGGGGGCCTACGAGCAGTACTTC,CASSPVGGAYEQYF
TRBJ2-1,.,.,TRBV6-5,TGTGCCAGCAGCGATAGGGCGGGGCCCTCTTCGGAGCAGTTCTTC,CASSDRAGPSSEQFF
TRBJ2-2,.,.,TRBV7-6,TGTGCCAGCAGCTTATCTCCACCGGGACAATATACCGGGGAGCTGTTTTTT,CASSLSPPGQYTGELFF
TRBJ1-5,.,.,TRBV6-5,TGTGCCAGCAGGACAGCTTATAGCAATCAGCCCCAGCATTTT,CASRTAYSNQPQHF
TRBJ1-2,.,.,TRBV14,TGTGCCAGCAGCCAGCAGACAGGATTGTTAACGCCCGCTAACTATGGCTACACCTTC,CASSQQTGLLTPANYGYTF
TRBJ1-2,.,.,TRBV15,TGTGCCACCAGCAGAGAAGAGGGGGTAGGAGGCTACACCTTC,CATSREEGVGGYTF
TRBJ2-7,.,.,TRBV4-1,TGCGCCAGACGAAGTCAGGGGTACGAGCAGTACTTC,CARRSQGYEQYF
TRBJ2-7,.,.,TRBV6-5,TGTGCCAGCAGTTACGTGGGGGCAGGGGAGCAGTACTTC,CASSYVGAGEQYF
TRBJ1-6,.,TRBD1,TRBV19,TGTGCCAGTAGTATCGGACAGGGCGATTCACCCCTCCACTTT,CASSIGQGDSPLHF
TRBJ1-2,.,.,TRBV10-3,TGTGCCATCAGTATGGAGGCTGTCTATGGCTACACCTTC,CAISMEAVYGYTF
TRBJ1-6,few,.,TRBV19,TGTGCCAGTAGGGAGGGAAATAATTCACCCCTCCACTTT,CASREGNNSPLHF
TRBJ1-2,.,TRBD1,TRBV7-2,TGTGCCAGCAGCTTAGATGGTGCGATGTACAGGGGGCGCGGGGGCTACACCTTC,CASSLDGAMYRGRGGYTF
TRBJ1-2,.,.,TRBV5-1,TGCGCCAGCAGCGTTACACAGGGAGAGGATGGCTACACCTTC,CASSVTQGEDGYTF